These 8 T cell receptor beta chains were sequenced from one sample in a study of T cell responses to AZD1222 COVID-19 vaccine. Assay: immunoSEQ multiplex PCR; the TCRdb copy retains only in-frame clones and omits some. The sample gives 150,000 to 200,000 clones, over 80% of which show up once; 3.5% to 5.5% is in the top ten. Specimen: peripheral blood, collected 28 days after the second dose of the MenACWY control vaccine. These receptors originate from an adult who received the MenACWY meningococcal vaccine as a control.

The CDR3 DNA reads TGTGCCAGTAGTATTGCCCTAACCAGCGAGCAGTACTTC. Its translation is CASSIALTSEQYF. This rearrangement joins TRBV19 to TRBJ2-7; no definite D call. V was shortened by 3 bases and J by 6 bases, with 12 bases between the two germline ends. CDR3 size: 13 residues. The germline CDR1 and CDR2 sequences are LNHDA and SQIVND (reference sequence).

J is TRBJ2-7 and V is TRBV23-1, with D possibly being TRBD1 (5 bases). TRBV23-1 qualifies as an ORF whose function is uncertain. V dropped 11 bases and J dropped 0 bases, with 14 bases sitting between them. The CDR3 has 13 residues. The CDR3 loop reads CALQGANSYEQYF. The CDR3 DNA is TGCGCCTTGCAAGGGGCGAACTCCTACGAGCAGTACTTC.

The chain links TRBV11-3 to TRBJ2-1; 7 nucleotides align to TRBD2. Germline V gene data show CDR1 as SGHNT and CDR2 as YENEEA. The CDR3 covers 17 residues. With 3 bases clipped from V and 3 bases from J, the junction kept 11 bases outside the gene matches. The CDR3 nucleotides are TGTGCCAGCAGCTTCTCTCAGATTAGCGGGTACTACAATGAGCAGTTCTTC. Translation gives CASSFSQISGYYNEQFF.

The gene calls are TRBV10-2 and TRBJ1-1; no clear D. Trimming removed 4 bases from V and 2 bases from J, with 5 bases in between. CDR3 length: 12 amino acids. Germline assignment: CDR1 WSHSY and CDR2 SAAADI. The DNA of the CDR3 is TGCGCCAGCAGTGTGGTAAACACTGAAGCTTTCTTT. Amino acids: CASSVVNTEAFF.

The rearrangement uses TRBV6-5 and TRBJ1-1; D not resolved. Trimming pared 6 bases from V and 3 bases from J, leaving 11 bases between. CDR1 is MNHEY and CDR2 is SVGAGI in the germline V gene. The CDR3 totals 13 residues. CDR3 residues: CASSPTGYTEAFF. CDR3 sequence (DNA): TGTGCCAGCAGCCCAACGGGGTACACTGAAGCTTTCTTT.

The chain combines TRBV9 with TRBJ2-7; 10 bases line up with TRBD2. The CDR3 covers 15 residues. The germline CDR1 and CDR2 sequences are SGDLS and YYNGEE. V was clipped by 0 bases and J by 4 bases; unmatched bases: 4. CDR3: CASSVGPSGSYEQYF. The CDR3 DNA follows: TGTGCCAGCAGCGTAGGGCCTAGCGGGAGTTACGAGCAGTACTTC.

The chain has TRBV29-1 and TRBJ2-3; 10 bases map to TRBD1. V dropped 8 bases and J dropped 1; count of bases not matched to a gene: 12. This CDR3 is 16 amino acids long. Germline lookup yields CDR1 SQVTM and CDR2 ANQGSEA. CDR3 nucleotides: TGCAGCCCCACGGTCCCCGGGACAGGGGGCACAGATACGCAGTATTTT. Amino acids: CSPTVPGTGGTDTQYF.

This rearrangement joins TRBV20-1 to TRBJ1-2; D is unresolved. Germline CDR1 reads DFQATT; CDR2 reads SNEGSKA (reference sequence). Deletions cut 6 bases from V and 7 bases from J, with 9 bases between. The CDR3 loop spans 10 amino acids. For the CDR3, the DNA is TGCAGTGCAATACGTGTTGGCTACACCTTC. Its translation: CSAIRVGYTF.